The present TCR beta chain was sequenced within a study of blood T cell repertoires in COVID-19. Overall study context: Donors in the United States, Italy and Spain gave samples during acute or convalescent COVID-19.

This CDR3 has 15 residues. Germline V CDR1 and CDR2: DFQATT, SNEGSKA (reference sequence). With 3 bases clipped from V and 0 bases from J, the junction kept 5 bases outside the gene matches. Assay used: immunoSEQ multiplex PCR; TCRdb lists only in-frame clones, some missing. Here the sample spans some 290,000 clones, roughly 90% being singletons. The Seattle patients joined while their infection was active and were tracked longitudinally afterward. This chain connects TRBV20-1 to TRBJ1-5, with TRBD1 matching over 7 bases. The receptor's source is a woman aged 25-40 years with COVID-19, enrolled during active disease. Sequenced input: peripheral blood. The CDR3 loop is CSASPGQTSNQPQHF. In DNA form, the CDR3 reads TGCAGTGCTAGTCCGGGACAGACTAGCAATCAGCCCCAGCATTTT.